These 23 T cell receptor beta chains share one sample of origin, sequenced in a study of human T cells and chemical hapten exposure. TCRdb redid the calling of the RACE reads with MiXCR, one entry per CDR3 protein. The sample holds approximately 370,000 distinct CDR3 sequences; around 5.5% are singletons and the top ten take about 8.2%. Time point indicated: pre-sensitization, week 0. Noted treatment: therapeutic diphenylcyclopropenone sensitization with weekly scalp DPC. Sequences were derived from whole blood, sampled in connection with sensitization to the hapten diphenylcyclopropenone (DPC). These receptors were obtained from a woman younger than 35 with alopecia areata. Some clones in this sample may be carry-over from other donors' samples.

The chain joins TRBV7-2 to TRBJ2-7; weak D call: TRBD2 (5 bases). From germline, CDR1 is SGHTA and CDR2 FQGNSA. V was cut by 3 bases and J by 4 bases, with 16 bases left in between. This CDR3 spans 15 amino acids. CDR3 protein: CASSLDFLEGYEQYF. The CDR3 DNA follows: TGTGCCAGCAGCTTGGACTTCCTGGAAGGGTACGAGCAGTACTTC.

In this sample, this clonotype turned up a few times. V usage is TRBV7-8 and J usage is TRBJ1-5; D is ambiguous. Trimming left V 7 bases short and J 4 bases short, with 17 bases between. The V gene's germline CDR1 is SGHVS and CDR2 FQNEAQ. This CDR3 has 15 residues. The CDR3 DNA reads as TGTGCCAGCACCTTGTTGGTTGGAGGAAATCAGCCCCAGCATTTT. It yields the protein CASTLLVGGNQPQHF.

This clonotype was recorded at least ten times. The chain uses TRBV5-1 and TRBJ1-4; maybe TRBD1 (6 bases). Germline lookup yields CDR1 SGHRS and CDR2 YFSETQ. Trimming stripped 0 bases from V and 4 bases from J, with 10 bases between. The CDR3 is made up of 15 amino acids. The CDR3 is CASSLGTVVNEKLFF. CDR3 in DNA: TGCGCCAGCAGCTTGGGGACAGTCGTTAATGAAAAACTGTTTTTT.

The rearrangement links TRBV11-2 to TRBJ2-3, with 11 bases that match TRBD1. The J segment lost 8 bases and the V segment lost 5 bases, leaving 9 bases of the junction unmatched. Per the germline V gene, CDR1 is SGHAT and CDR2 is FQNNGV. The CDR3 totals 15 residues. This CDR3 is CASSVRTGGEGTQYF. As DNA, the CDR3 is TGTGCCAGCAGCGTACGGACAGGGGGCGAGGGTACGCAGTATTTT.

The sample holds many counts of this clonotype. The CDR3 DNA reads TGTGCCAGCAGTTCCGAGACTAACTATGGCTACACCTTC. This gives the protein CASSSETNYGYTF. V usage is TRBV27 and J usage is TRBJ1-2; no definite D call. The CDR3 covers 13 residues. Trimming removed 4 bases from V and 0 bases from J, with 6 bases in between. Germline V gene sequence: CDR1 MNHEY, CDR2 SMNVEV (reference sequence).

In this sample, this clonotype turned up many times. The CDR3 loop reads CASSKDYTDTQYF. CDR3 nucleotides: TGTGCCAGCAGTAAGGATTACACAGATACGCAGTATTTT. The chain joins TRBV2 to TRBJ2-3; the D is unclear. The germline CDR1 and CDR2 sequences are SNHLY and FYNNEI. V shed 5 bases and J shed 2 bases, with 8 bases lying between them. The CDR3 is made up of 13 amino acids.

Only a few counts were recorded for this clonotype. CDR3 coding DNA: TGTGCCAGCAGCTTGGGACAGGGGTCCTGGTATAACACTGAAGCTTTCTTT. Encoded protein: CASSLGQGSWYNTEAFF. This chain uses TRBV5-4 with TRBJ1-1; 8 bases match TRBD1. V lost 0 bases to trimming and J lost 2 bases; unmatched junction nucleotides: 9. CDR1 is SGHNT, CDR2 YYREEE, per germline (reference sequence). This CDR3 contains 17 residues. The full variable domain, completed using reference TRBV5-4 and TRBJ1-1, is ETGVTQSPTHLIKTRGQQVTLRCSSQSGHNTVSWYQQALGQGPQFIFQYYREEENGRGNFPPRFSGLQFPNYSSELNVNALELDDSALYLCASSLGQGSWYNTEAFFGQGTRLTVV.

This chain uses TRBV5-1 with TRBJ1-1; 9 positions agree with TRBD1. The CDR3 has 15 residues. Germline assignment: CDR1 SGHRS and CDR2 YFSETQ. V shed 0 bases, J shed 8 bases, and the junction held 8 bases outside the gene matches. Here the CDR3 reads CASSLADRGSLEAFF. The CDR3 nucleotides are TGCGCCAGCAGCTTGGCGGACAGGGGTTCTTTGGAAGCTTTCTTT.

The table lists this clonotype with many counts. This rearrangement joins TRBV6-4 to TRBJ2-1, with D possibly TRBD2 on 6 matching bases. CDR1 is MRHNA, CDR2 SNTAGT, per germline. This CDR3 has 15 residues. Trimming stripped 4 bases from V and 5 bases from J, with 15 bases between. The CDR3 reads CASSGRDQTNNEQFF. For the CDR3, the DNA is TGTGCCAGCAGTGGGAGGGACCAAACAAACAATGAGCAGTTCTTC.

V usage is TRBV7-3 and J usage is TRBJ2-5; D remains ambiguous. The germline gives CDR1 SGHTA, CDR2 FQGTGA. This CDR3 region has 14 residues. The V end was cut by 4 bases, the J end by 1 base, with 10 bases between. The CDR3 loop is CASSSINPQETQYF. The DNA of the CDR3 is TGTGCCAGCAGCTCCATTAATCCCCAAGAGACCCAGTACTTC.

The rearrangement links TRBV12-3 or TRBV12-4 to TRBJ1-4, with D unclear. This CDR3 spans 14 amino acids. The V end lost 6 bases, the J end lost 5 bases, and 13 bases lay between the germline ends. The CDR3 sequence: CASRPGTENEKLFF. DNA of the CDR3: TGTGCCAGCAGACCGGGAACCGAAAATGAAAAACTGTTTTTT.

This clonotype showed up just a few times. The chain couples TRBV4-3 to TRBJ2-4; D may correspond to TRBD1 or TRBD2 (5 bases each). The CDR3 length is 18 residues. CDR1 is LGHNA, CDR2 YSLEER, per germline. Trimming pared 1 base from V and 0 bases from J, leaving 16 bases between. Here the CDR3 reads CASSQGPGTDLAKNIQYF. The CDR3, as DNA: TGCGCCAGCAGCCAAGGCCCTGGGACGGACCTAGCCAAAAACATTCAGTACTTC.

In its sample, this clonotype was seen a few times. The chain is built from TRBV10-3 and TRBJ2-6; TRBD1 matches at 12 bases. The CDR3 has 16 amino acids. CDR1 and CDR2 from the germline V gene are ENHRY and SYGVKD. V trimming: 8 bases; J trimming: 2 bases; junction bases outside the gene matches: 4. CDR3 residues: CAIGRDRGPGANVLTF. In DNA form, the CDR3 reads TGTGCCATCGGCCGGGACAGGGGGCCTGGGGCCAACGTCCTGACTTTC.

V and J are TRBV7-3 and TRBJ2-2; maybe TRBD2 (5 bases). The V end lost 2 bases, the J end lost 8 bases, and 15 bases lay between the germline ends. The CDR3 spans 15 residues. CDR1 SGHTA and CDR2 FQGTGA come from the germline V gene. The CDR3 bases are TGTGCCAGCAGCTTATCGGGGATCACTTCTGGGGAGCTGTTTTTT. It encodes CASSLSGITSGELFF. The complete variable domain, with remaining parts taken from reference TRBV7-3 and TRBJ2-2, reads GAGVSQTPSNKVTEKGKYVELRCDPISGHTALYWYRQSLGQGPEFLIYFQGTGAADDSGLPNDRFFAVRPEGSVSTLKIQRTERGDSAVYLCASSLSGITSGELFFGEGSRLTVL.

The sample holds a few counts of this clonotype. CDR3 loop: CASSPQSSTEAFF. As DNA, the CDR3 is TGTGCCAGCAGCCCTCAGTCGAGCACTGAAGCTTTCTTT. The rearrangement uses TRBV7-9 and TRBJ1-1, with unresolved D. Germline loops: CDR1 SEHNR, CDR2 FQNEAQ (reference sequence). This CDR3 spans 13 amino acids. Trimming pared 5 bases from V and 4 bases from J, leaving 11 bases between.

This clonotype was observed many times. The CDR3 coding sequence is TGTGCCAGCAGCTTAGGGCAGGGTACATACCACGAGCAGTACTTC. Translated: CASSLGQGTYHEQYF. The rearrangement uses TRBV11-2 and TRBJ2-7; D possibly corresponds to TRBD1 (5 bases). The germline V gene encodes CDR1 SGHAT and CDR2 FQNNGV. This CDR3 is built from 15 residues. Trimming pared 1 base from V and 5 bases from J, leaving 15 bases between.

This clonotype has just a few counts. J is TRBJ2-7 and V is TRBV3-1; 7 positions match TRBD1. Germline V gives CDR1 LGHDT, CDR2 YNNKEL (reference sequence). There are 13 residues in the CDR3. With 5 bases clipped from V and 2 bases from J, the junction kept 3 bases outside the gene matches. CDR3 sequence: CASSNRGPYEQYF. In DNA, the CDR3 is TGTGCCAGCAGCAACAGGGGCCCCTACGAGCAGTACTTC.

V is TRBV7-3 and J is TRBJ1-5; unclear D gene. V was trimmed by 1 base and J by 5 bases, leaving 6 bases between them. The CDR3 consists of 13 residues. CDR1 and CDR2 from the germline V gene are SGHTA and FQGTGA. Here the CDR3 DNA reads TGTGCCAGCAGCTTAAAGGCAGATCAGCCCCAGCATTTT. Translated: CASSLKADQPQHF.

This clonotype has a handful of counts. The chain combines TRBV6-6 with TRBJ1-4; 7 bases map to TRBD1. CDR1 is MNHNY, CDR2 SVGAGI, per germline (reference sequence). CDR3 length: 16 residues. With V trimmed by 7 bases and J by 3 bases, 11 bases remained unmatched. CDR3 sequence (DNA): TGTGCCAGCAAAATAGGGGGCGGCCCTGCTAATGAAAAACTGTTTTTT. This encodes CASKIGGGPANEKLFF.

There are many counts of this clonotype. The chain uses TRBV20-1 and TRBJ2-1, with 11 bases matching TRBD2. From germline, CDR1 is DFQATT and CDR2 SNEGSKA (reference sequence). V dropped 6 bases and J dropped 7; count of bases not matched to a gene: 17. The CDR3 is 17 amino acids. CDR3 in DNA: TGCAGTGCCAGAAGCCTCGTAGCGGGGGGGCCGTTAAATGAGCAGTTCTTC. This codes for CSARSLVAGGPLNEQFF.

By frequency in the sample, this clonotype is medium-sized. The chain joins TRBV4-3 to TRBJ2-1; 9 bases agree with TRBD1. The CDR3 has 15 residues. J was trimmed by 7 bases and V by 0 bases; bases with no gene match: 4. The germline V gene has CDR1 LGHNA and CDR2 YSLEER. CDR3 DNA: TGCGCCAGCAGCCAAGATAATGGACAGGGGAATGAGCAGTTCTTC. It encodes CASSQDNGQGNEQFF.

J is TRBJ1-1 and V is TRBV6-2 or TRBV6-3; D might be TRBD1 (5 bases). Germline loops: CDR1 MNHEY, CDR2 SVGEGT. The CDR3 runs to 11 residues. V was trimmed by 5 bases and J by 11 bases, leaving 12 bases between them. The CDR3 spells CASSQGVAAFF. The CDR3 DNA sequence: TGTGCCAGCAGTCAAGGGGTGGCCGCTTTCTTT.

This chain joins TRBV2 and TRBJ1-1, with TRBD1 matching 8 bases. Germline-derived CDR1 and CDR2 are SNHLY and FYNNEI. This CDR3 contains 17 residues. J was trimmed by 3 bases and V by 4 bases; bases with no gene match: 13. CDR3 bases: TGTGCCAGCAGTGGCGAGCAGGGGGCCTTCTACGACACTGAAGCTTTCTTT. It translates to CASSGEQGAFYDTEAFF.